The 20 T cell receptor beta chains given below trace back to one sample, sequenced in a study of CD8+ T cells in alopecia areata (dated by TCRdb to the late 2010s). The library was built by means of the immunoSEQ multiplex PCR assay. To provide template for TCR sequencing, every sample had RNA extracted and reverse transcribed into cDNA. TCRdb mirrors the immuneACCESS table, restricted to in-frame sequences. Some clones are absent from its copies; in checked studies, under half trace to an unresolved V gene, and the reason for the others is unknown. The sample has about 82,000 clones on record, 51% of them singletons. Around 5% of the sample rests with the top ten. The sequenced material came from NKG2D-high CD8+ T cells sorted from blood. The cell subset or site label, as the study defines it: sorted CD8+ NKG2D-high blood T cells. These receptors came from a human donor with alopecia areata.

This clone appeared a few times. J is TRBJ2-1 and V is TRBV29-1; 9 nucleotides align to TRBD2. This CDR3 region has 12 residues. Germline CDR1 and CDR2: SQVTM and ANQGSEA. J gave up 13 bases and V 1 base, and 5 bases lay outside the gene matches. The CDR3 bases are TGCAGCGTTGAAGGGCTAGCGGGATTCCAGTTCTTC. It translates to CSVEGLAGFQFF.

The chain links TRBV28 to TRBJ2-3; D may correspond to TRBD1 or TRBD2 (6 bases each). Germline CDR1 reads MDHEN; CDR2 reads SYDVKM. V shed 2 bases and J shed 4 bases, with 16 bases lying between them. This CDR3 contains 16 residues. For the CDR3, the DNA is TGTGCCAGCAGTTTAAGGGGGGCGATCTTGGCAGATACGCAGTATTTT. Protein sequence: CASSLRGAILADTQYF.

This chain connects TRBV4-1 to TRBJ2-1; no firm D call. The CDR3 runs to 14 residues. V shed 7 bases and J shed 9 bases, with 19 bases lying between them. CDR1 and CDR2 (germline): MGHRA, YSYEKL. CDR3 protein: CASTPDRFSGEQFF. In nucleotides, the CDR3 is TGCGCCAGCACCCCGGACCGCTTTTCTGGTGAGCAGTTCTTC.

This clone has a handful of counts. The V call is TRBV4-1, the J call TRBJ2-4; 7 bases line up with TRBD2. The CDR3 runs 13 residues. Germline trimming cut 6 bases from V and 6 bases from J; bases unmatched to any gene: 5. Germline V gene data show CDR1 as MGHRA and CDR2 as YSYEKL. CDR3: CASRGEGTNIQYF. In nucleotides, the CDR3 is TGCGCCAGCAGAGGGGAGGGTACAAACATTCAGTACTTC.

This sequence joins TRBV11-2 and TRBJ2-1, with 9 positions matching TRBD2. The CDR3 contains 15 residues. Trimming at V came to 0 bases and at J to 6 bases, leaving 3 bases not matched to a gene. Germline V gene data show CDR1 as SGHAT and CDR2 as FQNNGV. The CDR3 loop reads CASSLEGLAVNEQFF. In DNA form, the CDR3 reads TGTGCCAGCAGCTTAGAGGGACTAGCTGTCAATGAGCAGTTCTTC.

CDR3 in amino acids: CASNPPDSVHTDYGYTF. The CDR3 DNA is TGTGCCAGCAACCCTCCGGACAGTGTCCACACTGACTATGGCTACACCTTC. The chain employs TRBV9 and TRBJ1-2, with a weak D call TRBD1 (6 bases). Germline loops: CDR1 SGDLS, CDR2 YYNGEE. This CDR3 spans 17 amino acids. Trimming shortened V by 6 bases and J by 3 bases, and 24 bases separated the two germline ends.

This clone came up a few times. This chain connects TRBV28 to TRBJ1-1; D is undetermined. CDR3 size: 11 residues. The V end lost 6 bases, the J end lost 5 bases, and 7 bases lay between the germline ends. CDR1 MDHEN and CDR2 SYDVKM come from the germline V gene. CDR3 residues: CASRLPTEAFF. The CDR3, as DNA: TGTGCCAGCAGACTCCCAACTGAAGCTTTCTTT.

This clone has a handful of counts. V usage is TRBV29-1 and J usage is TRBJ2-7, with TRBD2 matching over 11 bases. The ends lost 6 bases at V and 4 bases at J; junction bases unmatched: 11. This CDR3 contains 15 residues. CDR1 is SQVTM, CDR2 ANQGSEA, per germline. The DNA of the CDR3 is TGCAGCGTCGGCCTCTCCGGGACTAGCGGATACGAGCAGTACTTC. It translates to CSVGLSGTSGYEQYF.

CDR3 sequence reads: CSASRGNEQFF. The CDR3 DNA reads as TGCAGTGCTAGCCGAGGCAATGAGCAGTTCTTC. The V gene is TRBV20-1, the J gene TRBJ2-1, with D uncertain. Germline V gene data show CDR1 as DFQATT and CDR2 as SNEGSKA (reference sequence). Between the trimmed V and J ends, which lost 3 bases and 6 bases, there was a span of 6 bases. The length of the CDR3 is 11 residues.

J is TRBJ2-3 and V is TRBV27; 10 bases are a match to TRBD2. This CDR3 region has 16 residues. The V gene's germline CDR1 is MNHEY and CDR2 SMNVEV (reference sequence). V lost 8 bases, J lost 2 bases, and 10 bases stayed unmatched. CDR3 DNA sequence: TGTGCCAGCGGGATCCTAGCGGGGGACAACACAGATACGCAGTATTTT. Its protein is CASGILAGDNTDTQYF.

The chain links TRBV5-6 to TRBJ1-2, with D possibly being TRBD1 (6 bases). This CDR3 contains 13 residues. V was cut by 1 base and J by 7 bases, with 11 bases left in between. Germline lookup yields CDR1 SGHDT and CDR2 YYEEEE. Here the CDR3 reads CASSLKGGGGYTF. CDR3 nucleotide sequence: TGTGCCAGCAGCTTGAAGGGGGGAGGTGGCTACACCTTC.

The chain joins TRBV29-1 to TRBJ2-1, with 7 bases that match TRBD2. Germline CDR1 and CDR2: SQVTM and ANQGSEA. The CDR3 is 16 residues long. V shed 2 bases and J 1 base; nucleotides not matched to a gene: 8. The DNA for the CDR3 is TGCAGCGTTGAATTATTTAGGACTAGTTCCTACAATGAGCAGTTCTTC. This gives the protein CSVELFRTSSYNEQFF.

The chain uses TRBV7-9 and TRBJ2-1; D is undetermined. The CDR3 has 13 residues. Trimming left V 5 bases short and J 10 bases short, with 15 bases between. Germline loops: CDR1 SEHNR, CDR2 FQNEAQ (reference sequence). DNA for the CDR3: TGTGCCAGCAGCCCACCACTGCTTGGGGAGCAGTTCTTC. Protein: CASSPPLLGEQFF.

The chain couples TRBV2 to TRBJ1-1; D gene unclear. This CDR3 has 15 residues. In germline, CDR1 is SNHLY, CDR2 FYNNEI. V was trimmed by 8 bases and J by 4 bases, leaving 20 bases between them. The CDR3 is CASEAAYLGGTEAFF. CDR3 DNA sequence: TGTGCCAGCGAGGCAGCCTACCTGGGCGGCACTGAAGCTTTCTTT.

This clone was observed a handful of times. The V and J genes are TRBV6-5 and TRBJ1-1; D not resolved. The V and J ends lost 6 bases and 3 bases respectively, with 11 bases between them. Germline-derived CDR1 and CDR2 are MNHEY and SVGAGI. This CDR3 is 13 amino acids long. CDR3 protein: CASSFKVDTEAFF. The CDR3 coding sequence is TGTGCCAGCAGCTTCAAAGTGGACACTGAAGCTTTCTTT.

The chain employs TRBV4-1 and TRBJ2-2; D is uncertain. Germline-derived CDR1 and CDR2 are MGHRA and YSYEKL. With 2 bases removed from V and 4 bases from J, the gap between germline ends came to 11 bases. The CDR3 consists of 15 residues. CDR3 loop: CASSQPHLGTGELFF. The CDR3 DNA reads TGCGCCAGCAGCCAACCTCATTTAGGCACCGGGGAGCTGTTTTTT.

This clone was seen a few times. The chain is built from TRBV7-2 and TRBJ2-3; 12 bases align to TRBD2. CDR1 is SGHTA and CDR2 is FQGNSA in the germline V gene. J gave up 3 bases and V 5 bases, and 9 bases lay outside the gene matches. This CDR3 region has 17 residues. CDR3 protein: CASSARLAGELTDTQYF. As DNA, the CDR3 is TGTGCCAGCAGCGCCCGACTAGCGGGAGAACTAACAGATACGCAGTATTTT.

This clone has more than one count but fewer than ten. This chain uses TRBV4-1 with TRBJ1-1; a weak D match, TRBD1 (6 bases). Trimming removed 7 bases at V and 4 bases at J, with 10 bases between. CDR3 length: 12 amino acids. Germline CDR1 reads MGHRA; CDR2 reads YSYEKL. The CDR3 sequence is CASTAGATEAFF. CDR3 in DNA: TGCGCCAGCACCGCAGGGGCCACTGAAGCTTTCTTT.

This clone occurred a few times. The chain is built from TRBV30 and TRBJ2-2, with 7 bases matching TRBD2. Germline values: CDR1 GTSNPN, CDR2 SVGIG (reference sequence). The trim removed 4 bases at V and 6 bases at J, leaving 14 bases unmatched. CDR3 length equals 16 residues. CDR3 protein: CAWNQTRGLPPGELFF. Here the CDR3 DNA reads TGTGCCTGGAATCAAACTCGGGGACTACCTCCCGGGGAGCTGTTTTTT.

The CDR3 bases are TGTGCCAGCAGTTTAGCGGCGGGCACAGATACGCAGTATTTT. This encodes CASSLAAGTDTQYF. The chain employs TRBV27 and TRBJ2-3; D not certain. Deletions cut 2 bases from V and 1 base from J, with 7 bases between. Germline V lookup: CDR1 MNHEY, CDR2 SMNVEV (reference sequence). The CDR3 has 14 residues.